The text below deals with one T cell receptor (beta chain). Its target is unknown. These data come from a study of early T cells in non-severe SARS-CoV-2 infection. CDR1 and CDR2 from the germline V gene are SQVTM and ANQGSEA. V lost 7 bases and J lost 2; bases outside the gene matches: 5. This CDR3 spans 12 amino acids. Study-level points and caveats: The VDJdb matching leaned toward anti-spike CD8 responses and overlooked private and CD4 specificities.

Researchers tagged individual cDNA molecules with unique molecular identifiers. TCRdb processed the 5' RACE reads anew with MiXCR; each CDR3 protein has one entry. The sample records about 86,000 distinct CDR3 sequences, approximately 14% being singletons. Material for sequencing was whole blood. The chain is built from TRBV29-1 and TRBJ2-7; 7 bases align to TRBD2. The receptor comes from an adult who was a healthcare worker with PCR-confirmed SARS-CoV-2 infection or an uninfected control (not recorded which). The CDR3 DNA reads TGCAGCGGGGGCGCGGGGGCCTACGAGCAGTACTTC. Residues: CSGGAGAYEQYF.